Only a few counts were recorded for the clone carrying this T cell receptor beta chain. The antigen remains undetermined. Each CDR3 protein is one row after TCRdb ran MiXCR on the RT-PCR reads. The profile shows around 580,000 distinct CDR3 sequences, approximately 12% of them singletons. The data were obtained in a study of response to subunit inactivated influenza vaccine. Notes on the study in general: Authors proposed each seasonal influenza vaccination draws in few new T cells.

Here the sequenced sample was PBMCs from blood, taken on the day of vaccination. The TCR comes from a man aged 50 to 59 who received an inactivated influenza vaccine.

The DNA of the CDR3 is TGTGCCAGCAGCCAAGATAGACTGCGCTCCTACAATGAGCAGTTCTTC. Translating it yields CASSQDRLRSYNEQFF. J is TRBJ2-1 and V is TRBV3-1; no definite D call. The CDR3 has 16 amino acids. The V gene lost 0 bases and the J gene lost 0 bases, with 9 bases spanning the gap. Looked up from germline, CDR1 is LGHDT and CDR2 is YNNKEL (reference sequence).